One and the same sample provided the 14 T cell receptor beta chains below, sequenced in a study of beta chain features in type 1 diabetes. Expressed TCRB transcripts got sequenced, as all isolated RNA was reverse transcribed. Using immunoSEQ multiplex PCR, the repertoire was profiled, and TCRdb retains in-frame clones only, with some absent. The sample carries under 300,000 clones, approximately 15% recorded once. Study conclusions and caveats: Moderate but significant shortening of TCRB CDR3s was recorded in all four CD4+ subsets from Type 1 diabetes patients.

The antigens for these receptors are not known. The sequencing sample was made of naive CD4+ T cells from blood. The source of these receptors is a man aged 30-40 years with type 1 diabetes.

The chain has TRBV4-1 and TRBJ1-4; a possible D gene is TRBD1 (6 bases). The V gene's germline CDR1 is MGHRA and CDR2 YSYEKL. Trimming shortened V by 2 bases and J by 10 bases, and 17 bases separated the two germline ends. The CDR3 loop spans 15 amino acids. The DNA for the CDR3 is TGCGCCAGCAGCCAACCAGGGGCAGGGGAGGGAAAACTGTTTTTT. Protein: CASSQPGAGEGKLFF.

This clone was observed a few times. The V gene is TRBV2, the J gene TRBJ1-2; D unclear. The V end was cut by 7 bases, the J end by 2 bases, with 11 bases between. The CDR3 runs to 13 residues. Germline CDR1 SNHLY, CDR2 FYNNEI. CDR3 DNA: TGTGCCAGCACCTTCGTCCCCAACTATGGCTACACCTTC. This encodes CASTFVPNYGYTF.

This chain links TRBV11-3 with TRBJ2-3; D ambiguous. The CDR3 is 14 residues long. In germline, CDR1 is SGHNT, CDR2 YENEEA. Trimming cost V 1 base and J 1 base, with 6 bases left between them. This CDR3 reads CASSLAQGTDTQYF. The CDR3 bases are TGTGCCAGCAGCTTAGCCCAGGGCACAGATACGCAGTATTTT.

The gene calls are TRBV5-1 and TRBJ2-5; D may be TRBD1 (6 bases). The CDR3 has 13 amino acids. Germline V gene data show CDR1 as SGHRS and CDR2 as YFSETQ. V was pared by 4 bases and J by 2 bases, with 9 bases between. The CDR3 DNA sequence: TGCGCCAGCAGCCCGGACAGACAAGAGACCCAGTACTTC. Amino acids: CASSPDRQETQYF.

The table lists this clone with a few counts. The chain recombines TRBV4-1 with TRBJ2-5; TRBD2 matches at 8 bases. The germline gives CDR1 MGHRA, CDR2 YSYEKL. Unmatched junction bases numbered 10, after V lost 5 bases and J lost 5 bases. The length of the CDR3 is 15 residues. The CDR3: CASSSRAGAGETQYF. CDR3 DNA: TGCGCCAGCAGCTCCCGAGCGGGAGCGGGGGAGACCCAGTACTTC.

The chain employs TRBV11-3 and TRBJ1-2, with unresolved D. CDR1 is SGHNT, CDR2 YENEEA, per germline. V lost 0 bases, J lost 0 bases, and 8 bases lay in between. There are 15 residues in the CDR3. For the CDR3, the DNA is TGTGCCAGCAGCTTAGAGAGCAGGACTAACTATGGCTACACCTTC. It is translated as CASSLESRTNYGYTF.

The chain recombines TRBV6-6 with TRBJ2-1; TRBD2 aligns across 9 bases. Trimming cost V 5 bases and J 3 bases; bases outside gene matches: 5. Germline-derived CDR1 and CDR2 are MNHNY and SVGAGI (reference sequence). The length of the CDR3 is 15 residues. The CDR3, as DNA: TGTGCCAGCAGTACTACGACTAGCGGCTACAATGAGCAGTTCTTC. This codes for CASSTTTSGYNEQFF.

The V call is TRBV4-1, the J call TRBJ2-3; tentatively, D is TRBD1 (6 bases). Germline CDR1 and CDR2: MGHRA and YSYEKL. The CDR3 is 15 amino acids. Trimming cost V 1 base and J 2 bases, with 10 bases left between them. CDR3 in DNA: TGCGCCAGCAGCCAAGTCAACAGGGCCACAGATACGCAGTATTTT. Protein sequence: CASSQVNRATDTQYF.

This clone has a handful of counts. The chain carries TRBV19 and TRBJ2-5, with 7 bases matching TRBD1. Looked up from germline, CDR1 is LNHDA and CDR2 is SQIVND (reference sequence). V shed 4 bases, J shed 4 bases, and the junction held 9 bases outside the gene matches. The CDR3 runs 15 residues. The CDR3 loop is CASSKGDRATETQYF. The DNA for the CDR3 is TGTGCCAGTAGTAAGGGAGACAGGGCCACAGAGACCCAGTACTTC.

The chain couples TRBV14 to TRBJ2-1, with D perhaps matching TRBD2 (5 bases). This CDR3 is 18 amino acids long. Trimming removed 0 bases from V and 3 bases from J, with 18 bases in between. In germline, CDR1 is SGHDN, CDR2 FVKESK. CDR3 nucleotides: TGTGCCAGCAGCCAAGATCCCCCCCGTAGCGACGGCTACAATGAGCAGTTCTTC. Translating it yields CASSQDPPRSDGYNEQFF.

The CDR3 DNA reads as TGTGCCACCAGCAGAGATGCGGGAGATACGCAGTATTTT. Amino acid sequence: CATSRDAGDTQYF. The V and J genes are TRBV15 and TRBJ2-3; possibly TRBD2 for D (5 bases). Per the germline V gene, CDR1 is LNHNV and CDR2 is YYDKDF (reference sequence). Trimming pared 0 bases from V and 5 bases from J, leaving 6 bases between. The CDR3 spans 13 residues.

The V gene is TRBV6-5, the J gene TRBJ2-4; the D gene is possibly TRBD2 (5 bases). CDR1 and CDR2 from the germline V gene are MNHEY and SVGAGI. Trimming took 6 bases from V and 0 from J, leaving 12 bases between them. The CDR3 has 15 amino acids. The CDR3 coding sequence is TGTGCCAGCAGCAGTGACGGACTAGCCAAAAACATTCAGTACTTC. Its protein product is CASSSDGLAKNIQYF.

This clone was counted at least ten times. V and J are TRBV29-1 and TRBJ2-6; the D gene is possibly TRBD2 (6 bases). Trimming removed 6 bases from V and 4 bases from J, with 7 bases in between. The CDR3 has 12 residues. Per the germline V gene, CDR1 is SQVTM and CDR2 is ANQGSEA. CDR3 region: CSVEGGANVLTF. The CDR3 nucleotides are TGCAGCGTGGAGGGAGGGGCCAACGTCCTGACTTTC.

A few counts support this clone. DNA for the CDR3: TGCGCCAGCAGCCAGCATAGAGACAGGGAGAACACTGAAGCTTTCTTT. It yields the protein CASSQHRDRENTEAFF. The genes are TRBV5-1 and TRBJ1-1; the match to TRBD1 covers 7 bases. V trimming: 4 bases; J trimming: 1 base; junction bases outside the gene matches: 10. There are 16 residues in the CDR3. CDR1 is SGHRS and CDR2 is YFSETQ in the germline V gene.